Below, one TCR beta chain is given with its context. No conserved phenylalanine or tryptophan ends this CDR3, so it is likely a read error. These data are taken from a study of CD8+CD57+ T cells in acquired aplastic anemia. Study background: Average DNA yield from sorted CD4+ and CD8+ cells was around 3.2 ug.

TCR beta VDJ combinations and CDR3 sequences were profiled from genomic DNA. MiXCR, run by TCRdb on the reads, gives a single entry per CDR3 protein. The sample records approximately 260,000 distinct CDR3 sequences, approximately 86% being singletons. Before being chosen for sequencing, patients had shown CD8+CD57+ cell expansion by flow cytometry. The germline CDR1 and CDR2 sequences are SGHVS and FQNEAQ. V lost 8 bases and J lost 9, with 18 bases in between. The CDR3 totals 13 residues. This chain links TRBV7-8 with TRBJ2-3; D possibly uses TRBD1 or TRBD2 (6 bases each). The sequencing input was sorted CD4+, CD8+, or CD8+CD57+ T cells (not recorded which) from PBMCs. The TCR sequence derives from a human donor with aplastic anemia. The CDR3 sequence: CASGYGGSDTQYY. The CDR3 region has the DNA TGTGCCAGCGGCTACGGGGGCAGTGACACGCAGTATTAT.